This TCR beta chain appears in the sequencing data of a study of cytotoxic CD8 clonotypes in ibrutinib-treated CLL. Across the study: Included were 11 to 12 relapsed/refractory and about 15 treatment-naive patients, of whom fewer than 18 were IGHV unmutated.

Method: immunoSEQ multiplex PCR; TCRdb's copy keeps in-frame clones and lacks some. The sample has around 150,000 clones; approximately 91% are singletons. A word on this clone: What it binds is unknown.

Study-wide results and limits: Rare overall, public clonotypes shrank or held steady under therapy.

CDR3 length equals 12 residues. Germline assignment: CDR1 LNHDA and CDR2 SQIVND (reference sequence). The ends were cut back, 10 bases at V and 3 bases at J, with 13 bases in the middle. The rearrangement uses TRBV19 and TRBJ2-7; D remains ambiguous. The sample here was PBMCs, taken at disease progression, from a patient treated with ibrutinib. This sequence originates from a human donor with chronic lymphocytic leukemia. The CDR3 DNA is TGTGCCACCTCGAACGAGCACTACGAGCAGTACTTC. It specifies CATSNEHYEQYF.